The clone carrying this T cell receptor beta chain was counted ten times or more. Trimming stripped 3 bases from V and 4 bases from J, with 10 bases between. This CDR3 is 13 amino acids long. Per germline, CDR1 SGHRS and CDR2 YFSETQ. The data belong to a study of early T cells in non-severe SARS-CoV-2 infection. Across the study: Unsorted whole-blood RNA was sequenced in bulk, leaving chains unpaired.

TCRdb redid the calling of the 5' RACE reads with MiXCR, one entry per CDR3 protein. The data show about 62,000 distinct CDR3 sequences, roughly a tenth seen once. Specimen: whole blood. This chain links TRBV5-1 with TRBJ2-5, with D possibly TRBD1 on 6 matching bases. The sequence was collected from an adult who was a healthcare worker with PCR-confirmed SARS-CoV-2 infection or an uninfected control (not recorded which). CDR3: CASSSVGGETQYF. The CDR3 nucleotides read TGCGCCAGCAGCTCAGTAGGGGGAGAGACCCAGTACTTC.